This TCR beta chain was sequenced during a study of T cell repertoires in cytomegalovirus infection. Study at large: Used in the study were CMV epitopes, some recently identified and HLA-C-restricted, others well-studied and HLA-B-restricted.

Germline lookup yields CDR1 SGHDN and CDR2 FVKESK. This CDR3 is 18 amino acids long. V dropped 6 bases and J dropped 3 bases, with 21 bases sitting between them. This clonotype was recorded a few times. Its antigen is currently unknown. TCRdb processed the reads anew with MiXCR; each CDR3 protein has one entry. The table shows around 81,000 distinct CDR3 sequences, with around 37% occurring only once. Specimen: CD8+ T cells from cultured PBMCs, collected from culture after CMV antigen stimulation. The receptor's source is a human donor in good health (CMV status not recorded). Some clones in this sample may be carry-over from other donors' samples. V usage is TRBV14 and J usage is TRBJ2-6, with D perhaps matching TRBD2 (5 bases). The CDR3, as DNA: TGTGCCAGCAGACCTAACGAGGGTGCAGGTGGTGGGGCCAACGTCCTGACTTTC. The encoded protein is CASRPNEGAGGGANVLTF.